The T cell receptor (beta chain) under discussion was sequenced for a study of T cell repertoires in cytomegalovirus infection. Across the study: It was the public TCR beta signatures that indicated both CMV infection and matching HLA type.

This clonotype was detected only a few times. Its target is unknown. MiXCR, run by TCRdb on the reads, gives a single entry per CDR3 protein. Among about 530,000 distinct CDR3 sequences listed, more than 20% were seen once. The study, taken as a whole, reports: CMV-specific TCR beta clonotypes restricted by HLA-C were the ones dominating the ex vivo response. Cumulated frequencies of public TCR beta families served to identify carriers of CMV plus the relevant HLA.

The CDR3 loop spans 14 amino acids. Trimming left V 5 bases short and J 5 bases short, with 13 bases between. This sequence originates from a human donor in good health (CMV status not recorded). Some clones in this sample may be carry-over from other donors' samples. V usage is TRBV12-3 or TRBV12-4 and J usage is TRBJ1-5; possibly TRBD1 for D (5 bases). Sequencing used PBMCs. The CDR3 region has the DNA TGTGCCAGCAGTGGCGCGGGGCGGGATCAGCCCCAGCATTTT. Its translation is CASSGAGRDQPQHF.